Following are 13 T cell receptor beta chains from one sample sequenced in a study of T cell responses to AZD1222 COVID-19 vaccine. The table came from immunoSEQ multiplex PCR; TCRdb's copy has only in-frame clones and leaves some out. The data show 100,000 to 150,000 clones, around 92% seen once. The sample consisted of peripheral blood, taken 28 days after the second AZD1222 dose. These receptors all stem from an adult who received the AZD1222 COVID-19 vaccine.

This chain connects TRBV18 to TRBJ2-1; D possibly corresponds to TRBD1 (6 bases). Trimming took 8 bases from V and 7 from J, leaving 24 bases between them. Germline V lookup: CDR1 KGHSH, CDR2 LQKENI. CDR3 size: 16 residues. The CDR3 bases are TGTGCCAGCACCCGGACAGTGGAACTAAAAGGGAATGAGCAGTTCTTC. Its protein is CASTRTVELKGNEQFF.

The CDR3 bases are TGTGCCAGCAGCTTGGGGGGGGATACTACTCCCGGGGAGCTGTTTTTT. Its protein is CASSLGGDTTPGELFF. The genes are TRBV5-4 and TRBJ2-2, with D perhaps matching TRBD2 (6 bases). The V end was cut by 0 bases, the J end by 6 bases, with 15 bases between. This CDR3 is built from 16 residues. Germline lookup yields CDR1 SGHNT and CDR2 YYREEE (reference sequence).

This clone was found a few times. This chain joins TRBV9 and TRBJ2-7; 8 nucleotides line up with TRBD2. Trimming removed 3 bases from V and 6 bases from J; junction bases left unmatched: 11. CDR1 and CDR2 (germline): SGDLS, YYNGEE. The CDR3 totals 15 residues. The CDR3 DNA sequence: TGTGCCAGCAGCGCGGAGCCTTCGGGGGGGAGCGAGCAGTACTTC. Translating gives CASSAEPSGGSEQYF. Based on the CDR3 plus reference TRBV9 and TRBJ2-7, the full variable domain is DSGVTQTPKHLITATGQRVTLRCSPRSGDLSVYWYQQSLDQGLQFLIQYYNGEERAKGNILERFSAQQFPDLHSELNLSSLELGDSALYFCASSAEPSGGSEQYFGPGTRLTVT.

As to this clone: One end of the junction is discordant with germline, which a read error may explain. This chain joins TRBV15 and TRBJ1-1; a possible D gene is TRBD1 (6 bases). CDR3 length equals 14 residues. The germline V gene has CDR1 LNHNV and CDR2 YYDKDF (reference sequence). CDR3 region: CATTRAWTDTEAFF. In DNA, the CDR3 is TGTGCCACCACCAGAGCCTGGACAGACACTGAAGCTTTCTTT.

The CDR3: CASSPDLSGANVLTF. The CDR3 bases are TGTGCCAGCAGCCCGGATCTCTCTGGGGCCAACGTCCTGACTTTC. This chain connects TRBV5-4 to TRBJ2-6; D is undetermined. This CDR3 is 15 amino acids long. CDR1 and CDR2 from the germline V gene are SGHNT and YYREEE (reference sequence). Between the trimmed V and J ends, which lost 4 bases and 0 bases, there was a span of 8 bases. Based on the CDR3 plus reference TRBV5-4 and TRBJ2-6, the full variable domain is ETGVTQSPTHLIKTRGQQVTLRCSSQSGHNTVSWYQQALGQGPQFIFQYYREEENGRGNFPPRFSGLQFPNYSSELNVNALELDDSALYLCASSPDLSGANVLTFGAGSRLTVL.

This clone was found once. The chain carries TRBV2 and TRBJ2-2; no reliable D call. The V end was cut by 4 bases, the J end by 4 bases, with 10 bases between. In germline, CDR1 is SNHLY, CDR2 FYNNEI. This CDR3 is 14 amino acids long. The CDR3 sequence: CASSVWVGTGELFF. DNA for the CDR3: TGTGCCAGCAGTGTTTGGGTTGGCACCGGGGAGCTGTTTTTT.

V and J are TRBV19 and TRBJ1-4, with D possibly matching TRBD1 (6 bases). CDR3 length equals 15 residues. Germline CDR1 LNHDA, CDR2 SQIVND (reference sequence). Trimming stripped 4 bases from V and 5 bases from J, with 14 bases between. The CDR3 DNA reads TGTGCCAGTAGTAATTCAGGGGCCGCCAATGAAAAACTGTTTTTT. This sequence encodes CASSNSGAANEKLFF.

The chain couples TRBV10-3 to TRBJ1-1; 7 nucleotides match TRBD1. The CDR3 is 18 residues long. V shed 5 bases, J shed 1 base, and the junction held 16 bases outside the gene matches. Germline V gene data show CDR1 as ENHRY and CDR2 as SYGVKD. For the CDR3, the DNA is TGTGCCATCAGTCGAGGGGGGACAGCTTCTTATAAGAACACTGAAGCTTTCTTT. This translates into CAISRGGTASYKNTEAFF.

V and J are TRBV5-6 and TRBJ1-5, with TRBD1 matching 8 bases. The CDR3 has 16 residues. From germline, CDR1 is SGHDT and CDR2 YYEEEE. The V and J ends lost 4 bases and 0 bases, in that order; junction bases with no gene match: 6. The DNA for the CDR3 is TGTGCCAGCAGCGAACAGGGGGGATATAGCAATCAGCCCCAGCATTTT. This codes for CASSEQGGYSNQPQHF.

V is TRBV6-5 and J is TRBJ1-2, with TRBD1 matching over 9 bases. The V and J ends lost 2 bases and 8 bases, in that order; junction bases with no gene match: 6. Germline CDR1 and CDR2: MNHEY and SVGAGI. The CDR3 totals 14 residues. The CDR3: CASSYVTGGRGYTF. CDR3 DNA: TGTGCCAGCAGTTACGTTACAGGGGGCCGGGGCTACACCTTC.

V is TRBV3-1 (or the pseudogene TRBV3-2) and J is TRBJ1-1; D not certain. The CDR3 loop spans 12 amino acids. The germline CDR1 and CDR2 sequences are LGHDT and YNNKEL (reference sequence). V lost 0 bases to trimming and J lost 7 bases, with 6 bases between them. The CDR3 region is CASSQDEGEAFF. The CDR3 DNA sequence: TGTGCCAGCAGCCAAGATGAGGGTGAAGCTTTCTTT.

J is TRBJ1-4 and V is TRBV1; the DNA was not used to check the table's D call, TRBD1. TRBV1 corresponds to a pseudogene. The CDR3 loop spans 15 amino acids. CDR3 sequence: CTRRGQGGGNEKLFF. CDR3 DNA sequence: TGCACCAGACGAGGACAGGGGGGTGGTAATGAAAAACTGTTTTTT.

The chain has TRBV18 and TRBJ1-2, with 7 bases that match TRBD1. The CDR3 is made up of 16 amino acids. CDR1 is KGHSH, CDR2 LQKENI, per germline. The V and J ends lost 3 bases and 8 bases, in that order; junction bases with no gene match: 15. The CDR3 bases are TGTGCCAGCTCACCGTTGGGGATATACAGGGGCCACGGCTACACCTTC. This codes for CASSPLGIYRGHGYTF.